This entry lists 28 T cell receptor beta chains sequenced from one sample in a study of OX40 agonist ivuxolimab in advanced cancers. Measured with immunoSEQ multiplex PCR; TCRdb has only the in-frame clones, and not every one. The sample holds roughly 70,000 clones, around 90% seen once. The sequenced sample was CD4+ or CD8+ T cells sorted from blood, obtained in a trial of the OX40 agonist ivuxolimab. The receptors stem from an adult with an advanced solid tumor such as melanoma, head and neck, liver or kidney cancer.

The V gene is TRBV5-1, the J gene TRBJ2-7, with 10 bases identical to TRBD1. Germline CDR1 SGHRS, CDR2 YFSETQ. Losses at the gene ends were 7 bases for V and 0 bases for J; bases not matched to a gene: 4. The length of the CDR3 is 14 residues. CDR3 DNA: TGCGCCAGCTCGACAGGGGGCTTCTCCTACGAGCAGTACTTC. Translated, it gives CASSTGGFSYEQYF.

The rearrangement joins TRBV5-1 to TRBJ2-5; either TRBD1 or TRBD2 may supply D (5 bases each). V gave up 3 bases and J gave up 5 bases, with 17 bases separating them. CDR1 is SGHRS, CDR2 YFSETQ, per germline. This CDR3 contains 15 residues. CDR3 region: CASSYGAPGKETQYF. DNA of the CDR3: TGCGCCAGCAGCTACGGGGCTCCGGGGAAGGAGACCCAGTACTTC.

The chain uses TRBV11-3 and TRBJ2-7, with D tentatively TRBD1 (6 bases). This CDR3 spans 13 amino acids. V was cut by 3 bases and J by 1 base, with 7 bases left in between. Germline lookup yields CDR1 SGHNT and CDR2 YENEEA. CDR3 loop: CASSLQGSYEQYF. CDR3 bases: TGTGCCAGCAGCTTGCAGGGGTCCTACGAGCAGTACTTC.

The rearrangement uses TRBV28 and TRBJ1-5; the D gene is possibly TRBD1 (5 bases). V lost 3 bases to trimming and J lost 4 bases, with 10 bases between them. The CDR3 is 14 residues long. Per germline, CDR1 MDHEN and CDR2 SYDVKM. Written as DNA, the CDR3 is TGTGCCAGCAGTTTTGCAGGGCGGAATCAGCCCCAGCATTTT. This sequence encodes CASSFAGRNQPQHF.

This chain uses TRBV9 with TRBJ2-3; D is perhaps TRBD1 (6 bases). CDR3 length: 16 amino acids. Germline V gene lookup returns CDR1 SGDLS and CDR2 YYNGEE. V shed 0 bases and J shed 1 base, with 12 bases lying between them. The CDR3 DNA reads TGTGCCAGCAGCGTAGAGATCTCAGGGGGCACAGATACGCAGTATTTT. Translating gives CASSVEISGGTDTQYF.

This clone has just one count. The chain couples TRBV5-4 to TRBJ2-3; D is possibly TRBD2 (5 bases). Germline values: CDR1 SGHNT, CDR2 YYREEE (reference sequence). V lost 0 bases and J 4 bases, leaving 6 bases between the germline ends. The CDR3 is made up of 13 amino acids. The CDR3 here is CASSLVRADTQYF. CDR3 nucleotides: TGTGCCAGCAGCTTGGTGAGGGCAGATACGCAGTATTTT.

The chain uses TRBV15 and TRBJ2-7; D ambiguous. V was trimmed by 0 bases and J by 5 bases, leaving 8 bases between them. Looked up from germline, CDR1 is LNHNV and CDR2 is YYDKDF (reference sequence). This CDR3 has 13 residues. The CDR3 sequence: CATSRDPRDEQYF. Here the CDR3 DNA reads TGTGCCACCAGCAGAGATCCCAGAGACGAGCAGTACTTC.

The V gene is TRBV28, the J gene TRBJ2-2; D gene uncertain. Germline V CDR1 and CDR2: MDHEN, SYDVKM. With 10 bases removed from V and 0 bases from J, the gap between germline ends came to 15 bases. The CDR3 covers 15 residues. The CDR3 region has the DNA TGTGCCATCCGGACGAGCCCACCGAACACCGGGGAGCTGTTTTTT. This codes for CAIRTSPPNTGELFF.

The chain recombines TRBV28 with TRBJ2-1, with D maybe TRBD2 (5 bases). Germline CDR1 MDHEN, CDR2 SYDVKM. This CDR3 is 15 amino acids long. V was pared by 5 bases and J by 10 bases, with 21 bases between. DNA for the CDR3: TGTGCCAGCAGTCCAGGTGGACTTTTAGATACGGAGCAGTTCTTC. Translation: CASSPGGLLDTEQFF.

The CDR3 DNA is TGCGCCAGCAGCCCGGACAGGGGGGTACTCGAGCAGTACTTC. This sequence encodes CASSPDRGVLEQYF. The V call is TRBV5-1, the J call TRBJ2-7; 10 positions match TRBD1. Germline CDR1 is SGHRS and CDR2 is YFSETQ. The CDR3 consists of 14 residues. J gave up 6 bases and V 4 bases, and 7 bases lay outside the gene matches.

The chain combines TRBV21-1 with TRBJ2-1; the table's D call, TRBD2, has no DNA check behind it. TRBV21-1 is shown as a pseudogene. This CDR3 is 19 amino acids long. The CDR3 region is CASSKGGSGAGPSYNEQFF. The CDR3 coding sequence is TGTGCCAGCAGCAAAGGGGGGAGCGGGGCGGGACCTTCCTACAATGAGCAGTTCTTC.

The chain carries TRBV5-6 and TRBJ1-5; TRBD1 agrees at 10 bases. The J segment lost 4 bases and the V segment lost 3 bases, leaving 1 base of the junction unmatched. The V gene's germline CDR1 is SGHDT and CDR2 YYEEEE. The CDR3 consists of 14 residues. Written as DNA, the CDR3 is TGTGCCAGCAGCTGGACAGGGGGGAATCAGCCCCAGCATTTT. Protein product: CASSWTGGNQPQHF.

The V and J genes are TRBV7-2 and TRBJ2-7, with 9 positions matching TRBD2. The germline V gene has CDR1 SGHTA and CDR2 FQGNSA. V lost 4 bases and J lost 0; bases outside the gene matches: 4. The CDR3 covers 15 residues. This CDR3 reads CASSSFSGSSYEQYF. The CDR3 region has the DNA TGTGCCAGCAGCTCCTTTAGCGGGAGCTCCTACGAGCAGTACTTC.

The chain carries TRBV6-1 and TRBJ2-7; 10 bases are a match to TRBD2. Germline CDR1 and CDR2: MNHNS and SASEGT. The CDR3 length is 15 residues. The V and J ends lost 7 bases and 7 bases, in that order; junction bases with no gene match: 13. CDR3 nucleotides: TGTGCCAGCAAGCTTGCTAGCGGGAGTCAGGGGGAGCAGTACTTC. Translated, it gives CASKLASGSQGEQYF.

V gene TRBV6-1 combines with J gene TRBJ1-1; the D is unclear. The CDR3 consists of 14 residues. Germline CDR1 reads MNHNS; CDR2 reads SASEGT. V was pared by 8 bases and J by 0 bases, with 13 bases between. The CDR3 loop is CASDLELVNTEAFF. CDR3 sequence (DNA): TGTGCCAGCGACCTCGAACTTGTGAACACTGAAGCTTTCTTT.

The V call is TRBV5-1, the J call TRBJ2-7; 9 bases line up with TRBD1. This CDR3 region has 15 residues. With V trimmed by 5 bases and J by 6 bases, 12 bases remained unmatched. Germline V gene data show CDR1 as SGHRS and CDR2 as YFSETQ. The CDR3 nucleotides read TGCGCCAGCAGTCTCCTAGACAGGGGGGGAGGCGAGCAGTACTTC. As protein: CASSLLDRGGGEQYF. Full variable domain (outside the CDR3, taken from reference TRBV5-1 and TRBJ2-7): KAGVTQTPRYLIKTRGQQVTLSCSPISGHRSVSWYQQTPGQGLQFLFEYFSETQRNKGNFPGRFSGRQFSNSRSEMNVSTLELGDSALYLCASSLLDRGGGEQYFGPGTRLTVT.

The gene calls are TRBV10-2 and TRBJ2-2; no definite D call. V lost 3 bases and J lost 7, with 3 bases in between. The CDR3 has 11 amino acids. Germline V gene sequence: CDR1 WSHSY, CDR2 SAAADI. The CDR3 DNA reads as TGCGCCAGCAGTGAAGGCGGGGAGCTGTTTTTT. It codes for CASSEGGELFF.

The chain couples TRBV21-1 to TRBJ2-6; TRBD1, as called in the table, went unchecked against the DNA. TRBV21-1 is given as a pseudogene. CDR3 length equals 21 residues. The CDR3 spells CASSHVARTGGPTSGANVLTF. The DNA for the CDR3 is TGTGCCAGCAGCCACGTTGCGCGGACAGGGGGCCCGACCTCTGGGGCCAACGTCCTGACTTTC.

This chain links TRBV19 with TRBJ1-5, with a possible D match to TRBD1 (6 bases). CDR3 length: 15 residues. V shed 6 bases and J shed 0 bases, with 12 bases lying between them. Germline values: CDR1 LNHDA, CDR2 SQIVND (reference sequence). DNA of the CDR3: TGTGCCAGTAGCCCAACAGGGAGTAGCAATCAGCCCCAGCATTTT. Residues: CASSPTGSSNQPQHF.

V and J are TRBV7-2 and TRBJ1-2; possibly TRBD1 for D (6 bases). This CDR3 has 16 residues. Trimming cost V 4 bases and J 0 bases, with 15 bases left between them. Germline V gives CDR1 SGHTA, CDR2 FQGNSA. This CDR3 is CASSSRGGSTNYGYTF. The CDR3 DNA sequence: TGTGCCAGCAGCTCGAGGGGGGGGTCTACTAACTATGGCTACACCTTC.

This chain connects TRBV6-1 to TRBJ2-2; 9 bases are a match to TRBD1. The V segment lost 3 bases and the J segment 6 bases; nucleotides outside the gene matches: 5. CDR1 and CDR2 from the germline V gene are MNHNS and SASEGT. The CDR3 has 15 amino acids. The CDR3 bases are TGTGCCAGCAGTGAGATTGGACAGGGGTCCGGGGAGCTGTTTTTT. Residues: CASSEIGQGSGELFF.

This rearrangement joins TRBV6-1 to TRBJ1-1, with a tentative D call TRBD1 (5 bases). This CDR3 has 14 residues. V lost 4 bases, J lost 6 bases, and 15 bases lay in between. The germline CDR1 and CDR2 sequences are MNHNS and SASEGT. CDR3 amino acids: CASSALRGGAEAFF. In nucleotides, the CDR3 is TGTGCCAGCAGTGCGCTAAGGGGAGGGGCTGAAGCTTTCTTT.

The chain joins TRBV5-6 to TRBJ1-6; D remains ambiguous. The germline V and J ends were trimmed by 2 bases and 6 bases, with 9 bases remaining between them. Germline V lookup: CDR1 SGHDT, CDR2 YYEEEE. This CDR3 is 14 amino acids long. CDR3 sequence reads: CASSFGDSNSPLHF. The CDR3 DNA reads TGTGCCAGCAGCTTCGGGGATTCTAATTCACCCCTCCACTTT. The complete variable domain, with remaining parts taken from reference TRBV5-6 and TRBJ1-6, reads DAGVTQSPTHLIKTRGQQVTLRCSPKSGHDTVSWYQQALGQGPQFIFQYYEEEERQRGNFPDRFSGHQFPNYSSELNVNALLLGDSALYLCASSFGDSNSPLHFGNGTRLTVT.

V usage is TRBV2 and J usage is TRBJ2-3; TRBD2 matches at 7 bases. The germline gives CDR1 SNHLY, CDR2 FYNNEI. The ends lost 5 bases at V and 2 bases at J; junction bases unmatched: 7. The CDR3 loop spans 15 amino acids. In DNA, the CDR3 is TGTGCCAGCAGTCGGACTAGTTTCCTCACAGATACGCAGTATTTT. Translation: CASSRTSFLTDTQYF. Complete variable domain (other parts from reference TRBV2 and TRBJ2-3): EPEVTQTPSHQVTQMGQEVILRCVPISNHLYFYWYRQILGQKVEFLVSFYNNEISEKSEIFDDQFSVERPDGSNFTLKIRSTKLEDSAMYFCASSRTSFLTDTQYFGPGTRLTVL.

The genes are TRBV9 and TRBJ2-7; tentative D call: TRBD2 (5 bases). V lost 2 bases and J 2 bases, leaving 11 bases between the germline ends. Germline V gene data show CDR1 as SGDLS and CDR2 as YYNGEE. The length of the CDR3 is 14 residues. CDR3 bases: TGTGCCAGCAGCGTCGATCTAGCAACCTACGAGCAGTACTTC. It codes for CASSVDLATYEQYF.

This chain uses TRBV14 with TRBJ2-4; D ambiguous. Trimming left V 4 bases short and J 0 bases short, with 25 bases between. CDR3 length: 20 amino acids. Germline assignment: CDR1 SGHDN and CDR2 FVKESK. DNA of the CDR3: TGTGCCAGCAGCCGACGACGCCCGGCAATGGAGATTTTAGCCAAAAACATTCAGTACTTC. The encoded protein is CASSRRRPAMEILAKNIQYF.

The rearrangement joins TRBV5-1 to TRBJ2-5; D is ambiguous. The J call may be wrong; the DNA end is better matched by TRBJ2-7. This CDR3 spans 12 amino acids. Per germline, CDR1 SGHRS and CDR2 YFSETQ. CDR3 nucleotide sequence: TGCGCCAGCAGCGTCGGGTCCTACGAGCAGTACTTC. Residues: CASSVGSYEQYF.

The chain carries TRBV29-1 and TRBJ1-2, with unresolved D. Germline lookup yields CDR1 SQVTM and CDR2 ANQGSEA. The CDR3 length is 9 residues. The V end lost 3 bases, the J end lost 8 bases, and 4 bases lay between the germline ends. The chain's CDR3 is CSVDEGYTF. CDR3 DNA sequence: TGCAGCGTTGATGAGGGCTACACCTTC.